The following is a TCR beta chain sequence with its context. This sample was taken from a study of blood T cell repertoires in COVID-19. Study as a whole: Sources were T cells, B-cell-depleted T cells, or PBMCs; the material itself was cDNA or gDNA.

TCRdb keeps only in-frame clones here, not all; method: immunoSEQ multiplex PCR. This table has 180,000 or so clones, about 86% appearing once. The receptor's source is a human donor with acute or convalescent COVID-19. The donor label of this sample is uncertain. The sample was peripheral blood.

The CDR3 sequence is CASSIGAGRTDTQYF. The CDR3 DNA sequence: TGTGCCAGTAGTATAGGAGCGGGGAGGACAGATACGCAGTATTTT. This chain links TRBV19 with TRBJ2-3, with 7 positions matching TRBD2. In germline, CDR1 is LNHDA, CDR2 SQIVND (reference sequence). This CDR3 has 15 amino acids. V dropped 1 base and J dropped 3; count of bases not matched to a gene: 4.